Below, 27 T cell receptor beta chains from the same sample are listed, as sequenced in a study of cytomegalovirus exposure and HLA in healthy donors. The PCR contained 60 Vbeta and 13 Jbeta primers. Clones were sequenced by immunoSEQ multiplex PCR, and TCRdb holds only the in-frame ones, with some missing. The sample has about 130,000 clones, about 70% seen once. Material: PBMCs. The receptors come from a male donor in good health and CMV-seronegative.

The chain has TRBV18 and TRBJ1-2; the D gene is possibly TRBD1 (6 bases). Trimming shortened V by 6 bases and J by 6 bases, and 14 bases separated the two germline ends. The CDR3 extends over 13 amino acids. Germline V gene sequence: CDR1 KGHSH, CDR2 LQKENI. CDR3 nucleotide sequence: TGTGCCAGCTCTTCGGAAGGGGGGGATGGCTACACCTTC. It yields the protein CASSSEGGDGYTF.

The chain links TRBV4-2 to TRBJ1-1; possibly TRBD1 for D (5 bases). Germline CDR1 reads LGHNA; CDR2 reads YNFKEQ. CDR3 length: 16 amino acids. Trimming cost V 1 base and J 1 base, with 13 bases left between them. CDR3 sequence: CASSQVSTGGNTEAFF. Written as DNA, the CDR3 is TGTGCCAGCAGCCAAGTATCTACAGGTGGGAACACTGAAGCTTTCTTT.

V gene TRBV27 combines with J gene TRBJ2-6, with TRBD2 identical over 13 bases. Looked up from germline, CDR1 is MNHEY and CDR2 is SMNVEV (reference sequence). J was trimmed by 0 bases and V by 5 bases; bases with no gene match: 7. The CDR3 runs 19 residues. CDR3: CASSVLLAGGISGANVLTF. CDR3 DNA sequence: TGTGCCAGCAGTGTGTTACTAGCGGGAGGGATCTCTGGGGCCAACGTCCTGACTTTC.

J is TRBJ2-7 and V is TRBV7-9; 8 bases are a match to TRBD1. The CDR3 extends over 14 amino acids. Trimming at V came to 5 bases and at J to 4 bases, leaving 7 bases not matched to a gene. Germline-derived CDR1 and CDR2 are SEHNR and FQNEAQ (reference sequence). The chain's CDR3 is CASSPRDRLYEQYF. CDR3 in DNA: TGTGCCAGCAGCCCGAGGGACAGGTTGTACGAGCAGTACTTC.

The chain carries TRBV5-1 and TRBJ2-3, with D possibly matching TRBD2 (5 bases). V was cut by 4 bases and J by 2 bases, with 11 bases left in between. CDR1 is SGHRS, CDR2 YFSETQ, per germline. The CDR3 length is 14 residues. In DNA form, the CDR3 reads TGCGCCAGCAGCCCGGACGGGGTCACAGATACGCAGTATTTT. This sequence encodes CASSPDGVTDTQYF.

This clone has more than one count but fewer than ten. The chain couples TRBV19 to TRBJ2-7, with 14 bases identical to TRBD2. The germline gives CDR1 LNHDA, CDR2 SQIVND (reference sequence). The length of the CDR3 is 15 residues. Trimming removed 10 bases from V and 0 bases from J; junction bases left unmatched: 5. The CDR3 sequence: CATGLAGAISYEQYF. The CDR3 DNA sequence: TGTGCCACGGGACTAGCGGGAGCCATCTCCTACGAGCAGTACTTC.

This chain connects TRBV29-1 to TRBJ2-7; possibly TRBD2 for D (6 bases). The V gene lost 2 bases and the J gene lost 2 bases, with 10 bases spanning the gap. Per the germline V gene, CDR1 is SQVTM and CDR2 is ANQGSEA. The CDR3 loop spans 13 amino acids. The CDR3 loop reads CSVELAITYEQYF. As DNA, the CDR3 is TGCAGCGTTGAACTAGCGATTACCTACGAGCAGTACTTC.

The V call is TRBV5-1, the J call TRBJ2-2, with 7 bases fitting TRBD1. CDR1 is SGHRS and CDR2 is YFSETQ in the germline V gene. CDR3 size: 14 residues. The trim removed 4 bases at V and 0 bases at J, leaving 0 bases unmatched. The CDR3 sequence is CASSDRANTGELFF. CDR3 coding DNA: TGCGCCAGCAGCGACAGGGCGAACACCGGGGAGCTGTTTTTT.

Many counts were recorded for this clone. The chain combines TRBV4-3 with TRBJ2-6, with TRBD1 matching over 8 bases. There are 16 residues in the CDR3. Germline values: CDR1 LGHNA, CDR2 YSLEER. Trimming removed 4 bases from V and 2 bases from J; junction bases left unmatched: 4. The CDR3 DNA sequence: TGCGCCAGCAGCCGCGACAGGGGAACTGGGGCCAACGTCCTGACTTTC. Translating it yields CASSRDRGTGANVLTF.

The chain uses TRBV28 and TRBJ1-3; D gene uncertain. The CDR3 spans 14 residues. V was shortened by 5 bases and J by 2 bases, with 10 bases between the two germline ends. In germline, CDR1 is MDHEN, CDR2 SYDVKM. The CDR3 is CASSTLTPGNTIYF. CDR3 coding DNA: TGTGCCAGCAGTACCTTAACTCCTGGAAACACCATATATTTT.

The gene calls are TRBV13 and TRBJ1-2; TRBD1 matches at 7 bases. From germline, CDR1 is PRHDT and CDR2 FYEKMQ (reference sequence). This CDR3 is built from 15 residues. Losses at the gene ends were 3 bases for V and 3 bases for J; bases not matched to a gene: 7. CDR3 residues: CASSFRTGGDYGYTF. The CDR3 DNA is TGTGCCAGCAGCTTTCGGACAGGCGGGGACTATGGCTACACCTTC.

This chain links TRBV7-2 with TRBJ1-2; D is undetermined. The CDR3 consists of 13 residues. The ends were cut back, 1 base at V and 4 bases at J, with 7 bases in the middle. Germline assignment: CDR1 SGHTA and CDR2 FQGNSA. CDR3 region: CASSLGGGYGYTF. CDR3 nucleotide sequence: TGTGCCAGCAGCTTAGGGGGAGGCTATGGCTACACCTTC. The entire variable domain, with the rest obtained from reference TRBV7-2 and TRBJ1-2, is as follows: GAGVSQSPSNKVTEKGKDVELRCDPISGHTALYWYRQSLGQGLEFLIYFQGNSAPDKSGLPSDRFSAERTGGSVSTLTIQRTQQEDSAVYLCASSLGGGYGYTFGSGTRLTVV.

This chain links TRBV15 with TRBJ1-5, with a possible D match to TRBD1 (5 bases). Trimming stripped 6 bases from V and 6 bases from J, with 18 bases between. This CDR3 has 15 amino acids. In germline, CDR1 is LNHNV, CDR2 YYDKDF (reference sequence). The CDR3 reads CATRNLGGLSQPQHF. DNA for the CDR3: TGTGCCACCAGAAATCTCGGGGGGTTAAGTCAGCCCCAGCATTTT. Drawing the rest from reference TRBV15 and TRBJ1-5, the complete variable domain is DAMVIQNPRYQVTQFGKPVTLSCSQTLNHNVMYWYQQKSSQAPKLLFHYYDKDFNNEADTPDNFQSRRPNTSFCFLDIRSPGLGDTAMYLCATRNLGGLSQPQHFGDGTRLSIL.

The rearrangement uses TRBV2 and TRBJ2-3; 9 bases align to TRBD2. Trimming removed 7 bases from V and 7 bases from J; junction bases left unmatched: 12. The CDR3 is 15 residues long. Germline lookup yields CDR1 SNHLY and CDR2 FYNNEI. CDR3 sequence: CASTASGVPTYTQYF. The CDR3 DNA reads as TGTGCCAGCACGGCTAGCGGGGTACCCACTTATACGCAGTATTTT.

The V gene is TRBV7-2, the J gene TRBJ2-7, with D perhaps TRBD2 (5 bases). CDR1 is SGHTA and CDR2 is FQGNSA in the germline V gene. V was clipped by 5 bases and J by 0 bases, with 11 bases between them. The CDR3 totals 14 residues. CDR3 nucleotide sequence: TGTGCCAGCAGCCCCCGAGCGGCCTCCTACGAGCAGTACTTC. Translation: CASSPRAASYEQYF.

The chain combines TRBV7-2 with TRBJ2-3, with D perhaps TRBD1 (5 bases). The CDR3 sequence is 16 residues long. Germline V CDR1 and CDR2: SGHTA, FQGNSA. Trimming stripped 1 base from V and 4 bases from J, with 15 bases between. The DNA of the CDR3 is TGTGCCAGCAGCTTAGAACACAGGCTCCGCGCAGATACGCAGTATTTT. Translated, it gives CASSLEHRLRADTQYF. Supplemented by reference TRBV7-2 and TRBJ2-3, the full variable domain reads GAGVSQSPSNKVTEKGKDVELRCDPISGHTALYWYRQSLGQGLEFLIYFQGNSAPDKSGLPSDRFSAERTGGSVSTLTIQRTQQEDSAVYLCASSLEHRLRADTQYFGPGTRLTVL.

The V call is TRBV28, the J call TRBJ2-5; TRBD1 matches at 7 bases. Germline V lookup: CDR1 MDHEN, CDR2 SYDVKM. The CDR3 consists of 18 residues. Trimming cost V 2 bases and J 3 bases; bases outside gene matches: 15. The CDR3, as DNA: TGTGCCAGCAGTTTACGACTATTACTTACCGGGACAGAAGAGACCCAGTACTTC. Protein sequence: CASSLRLLLTGTEETQYF.

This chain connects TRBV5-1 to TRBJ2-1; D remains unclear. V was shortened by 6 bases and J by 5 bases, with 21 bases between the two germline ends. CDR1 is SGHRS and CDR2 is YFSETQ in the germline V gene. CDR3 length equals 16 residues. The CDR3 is CASTAGDLGKHNEQFF. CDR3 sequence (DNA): TGCGCCAGCACCGCTGGCGATCTAGGCAAACACAATGAGCAGTTCTTC.

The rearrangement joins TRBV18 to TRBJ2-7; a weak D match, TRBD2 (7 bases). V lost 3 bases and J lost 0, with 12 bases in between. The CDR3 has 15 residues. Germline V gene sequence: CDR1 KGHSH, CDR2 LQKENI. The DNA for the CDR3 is TGTGCCAGCTCACCGGAGGGGGGGAGCTCCTACGAGCAGTACTTC. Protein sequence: CASSPEGGSSYEQYF.

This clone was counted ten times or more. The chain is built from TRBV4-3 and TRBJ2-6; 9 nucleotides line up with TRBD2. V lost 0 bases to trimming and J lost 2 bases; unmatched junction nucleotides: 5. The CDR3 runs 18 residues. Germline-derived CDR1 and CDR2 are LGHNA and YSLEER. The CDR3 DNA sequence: TGCGCCAGCAGCCAAGATCGGGCGGGAGGGCCTGGGGCCAACGTCCTGACTTTC. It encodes CASSQDRAGGPGANVLTF.

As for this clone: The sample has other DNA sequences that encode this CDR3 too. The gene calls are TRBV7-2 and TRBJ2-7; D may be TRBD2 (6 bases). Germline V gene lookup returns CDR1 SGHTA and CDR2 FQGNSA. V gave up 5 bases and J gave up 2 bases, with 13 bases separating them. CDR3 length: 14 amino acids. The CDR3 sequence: CASSLVGGTYEQYF. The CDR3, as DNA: TGTGCCAGCAGCCTCGTCGGGGGTACCTACGAGCAGTACTTC.

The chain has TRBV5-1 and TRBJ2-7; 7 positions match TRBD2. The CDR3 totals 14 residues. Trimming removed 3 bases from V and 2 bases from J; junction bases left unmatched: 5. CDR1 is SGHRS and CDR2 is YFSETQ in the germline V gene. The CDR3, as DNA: TGCGCCAGCAGCTGGGGGGGATTGACCTACGAGCAGTACTTC. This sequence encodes CASSWGGLTYEQYF.

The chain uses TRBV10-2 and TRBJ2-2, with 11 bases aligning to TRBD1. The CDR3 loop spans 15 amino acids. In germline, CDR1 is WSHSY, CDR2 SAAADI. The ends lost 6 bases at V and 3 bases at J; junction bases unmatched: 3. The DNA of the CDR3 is TGCGCCAGCAGGAAGGGACAGGGGGACACCGGGGAGCTGTTTTTT. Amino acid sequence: CASRKGQGDTGELFF.

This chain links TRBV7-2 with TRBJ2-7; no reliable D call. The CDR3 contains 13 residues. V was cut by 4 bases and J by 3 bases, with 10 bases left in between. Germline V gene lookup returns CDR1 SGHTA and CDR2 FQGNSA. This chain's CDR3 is CASSYRLNYEQYF. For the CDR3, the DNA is TGTGCCAGCAGCTATCGACTGAACTACGAGCAGTACTTC.

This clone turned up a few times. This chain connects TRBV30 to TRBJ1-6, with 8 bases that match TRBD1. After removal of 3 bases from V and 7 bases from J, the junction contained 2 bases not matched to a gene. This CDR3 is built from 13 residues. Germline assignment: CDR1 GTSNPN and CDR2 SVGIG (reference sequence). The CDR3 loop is CAWRGQGNSPLHF. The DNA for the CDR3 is TGTGCCTGGAGAGGACAGGGAAATTCACCCCTCCACTTT.

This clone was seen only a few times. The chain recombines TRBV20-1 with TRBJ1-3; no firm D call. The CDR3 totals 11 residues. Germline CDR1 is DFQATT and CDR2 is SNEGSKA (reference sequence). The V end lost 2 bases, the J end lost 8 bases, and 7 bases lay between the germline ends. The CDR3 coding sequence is TGCAGTGCTAGACTCCTAGACACCATATATTTT. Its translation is CSARLLDTIYF.

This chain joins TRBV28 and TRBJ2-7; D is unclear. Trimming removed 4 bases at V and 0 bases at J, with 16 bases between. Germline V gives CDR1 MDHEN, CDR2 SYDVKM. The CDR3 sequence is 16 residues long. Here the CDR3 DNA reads TGTGCCAGCAGTTCAAGAGAGTCGCTCCCCTCCTACGAGCAGTACTTC. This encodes CASSSRESLPSYEQYF.